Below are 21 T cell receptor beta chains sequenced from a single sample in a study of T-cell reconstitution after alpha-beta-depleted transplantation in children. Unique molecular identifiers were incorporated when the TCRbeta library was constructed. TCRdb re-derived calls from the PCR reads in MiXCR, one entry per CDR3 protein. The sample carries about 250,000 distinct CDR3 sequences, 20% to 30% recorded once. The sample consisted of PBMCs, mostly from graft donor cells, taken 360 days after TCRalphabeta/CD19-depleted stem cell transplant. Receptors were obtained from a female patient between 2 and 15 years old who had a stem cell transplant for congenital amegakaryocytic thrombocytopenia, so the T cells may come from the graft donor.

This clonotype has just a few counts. CDR3 sequence: CASSLTVPRGDEQFF. CDR3 DNA sequence: TGCGCCAGCAGCTTGACAGTCCCCAGGGGCGATGAGCAGTTCTTC. This chain links TRBV5-1 with TRBJ2-1; D is possibly TRBD1 (6 bases). Trimming cost V 1 base and J 8 bases, with 16 bases left between them. The CDR3 is 15 residues long. Germline V gene sequence: CDR1 SGHRS, CDR2 YFSETQ.

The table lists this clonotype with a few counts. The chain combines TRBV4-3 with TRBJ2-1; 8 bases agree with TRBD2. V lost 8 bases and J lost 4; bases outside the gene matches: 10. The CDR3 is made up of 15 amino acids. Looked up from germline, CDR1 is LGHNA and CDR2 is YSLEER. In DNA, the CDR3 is TGCGCCAGCGCAGAGACTAGCGAAGGTTACAATGAGCAGTTCTTC. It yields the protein CASAETSEGYNEQFF.

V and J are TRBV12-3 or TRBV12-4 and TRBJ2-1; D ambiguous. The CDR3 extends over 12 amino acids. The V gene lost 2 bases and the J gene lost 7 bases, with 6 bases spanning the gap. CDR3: CASSLSRNEQFF. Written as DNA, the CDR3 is TGTGCCAGCAGTTTAAGTCGTAATGAGCAGTTCTTC.

CDR3 nucleotide sequence: TGTGCCAGCAGCTTAGAATTAATAGCGGGAGGGCGGTCCTACGAGCAGTACTTC. This encodes CASSLELIAGGRSYEQYF. The V call is TRBV11-2, the J call TRBJ2-7; 11 bases map to TRBD2. J was trimmed by 1 base and V by 0 bases; bases with no gene match: 8. The CDR3 is 18 residues long. Germline V gene lookup returns CDR1 SGHAT and CDR2 FQNNGV.

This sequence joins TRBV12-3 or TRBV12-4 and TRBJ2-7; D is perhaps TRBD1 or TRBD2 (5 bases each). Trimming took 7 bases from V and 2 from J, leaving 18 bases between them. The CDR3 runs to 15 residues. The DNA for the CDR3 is TGTGCCAGCACCCCGGGACGGTCTCCGACCTACGAGCAGTACTTC. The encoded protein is CASTPGRSPTYEQYF.

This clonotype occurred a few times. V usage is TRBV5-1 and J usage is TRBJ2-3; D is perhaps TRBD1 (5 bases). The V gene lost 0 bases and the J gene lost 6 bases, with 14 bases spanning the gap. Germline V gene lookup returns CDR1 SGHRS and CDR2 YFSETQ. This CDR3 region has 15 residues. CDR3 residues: CASSLDVTEIDTQYF. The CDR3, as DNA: TGCGCCAGCAGCTTGGATGTGACAGAAATTGATACGCAGTATTTT. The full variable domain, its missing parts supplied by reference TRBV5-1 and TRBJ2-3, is KAGVTQTPRYLIKTRGQQVTLSCSPISGHRSVSWYQQTPGQGLQFLFEYFSETQRNKGNFPGRFSGRQFSNSRSEMNVSTLELGDSALYLCASSLDVTEIDTQYFGPGTRLTVL.

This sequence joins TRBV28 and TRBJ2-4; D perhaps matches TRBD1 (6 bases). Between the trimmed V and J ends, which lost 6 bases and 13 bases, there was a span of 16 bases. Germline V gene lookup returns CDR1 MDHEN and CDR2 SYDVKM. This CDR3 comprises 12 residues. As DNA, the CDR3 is TGTGCCAGCAGCTCCGGGACACCCACCCAGTACTTC. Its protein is CASSSGTPTQYF.

The CDR3 nucleotides read TGCAGTGCTCCTCCCGAACAAAAAACAGTGACCTATGTGGGCTACACCTTC. It specifies CSAPPEQKTVTYVGYTF. V and J are TRBV20-1 and TRBJ1-2, with unresolved D. Trimming cost V 5 bases and J 8 bases, with 30 bases left between them. This CDR3 is built from 17 residues. Per germline, CDR1 DFQATT and CDR2 SNEGSKA (reference sequence).

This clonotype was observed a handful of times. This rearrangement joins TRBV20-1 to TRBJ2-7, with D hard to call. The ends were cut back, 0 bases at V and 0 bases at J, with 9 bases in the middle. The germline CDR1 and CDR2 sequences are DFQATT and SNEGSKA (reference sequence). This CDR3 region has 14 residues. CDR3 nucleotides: TGCAGTGCTAGAGATCGTCTAGGCTCCTACGAGCAGTACTTC. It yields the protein CSARDRLGSYEQYF.

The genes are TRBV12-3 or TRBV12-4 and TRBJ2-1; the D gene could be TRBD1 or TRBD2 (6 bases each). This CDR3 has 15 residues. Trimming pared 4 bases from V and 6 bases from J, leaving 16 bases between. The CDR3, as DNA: TGTGCCAGCAGTTACTCAGGGGAGGTAGGCAATGAGCAGTTCTTC. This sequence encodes CASSYSGEVGNEQFF.

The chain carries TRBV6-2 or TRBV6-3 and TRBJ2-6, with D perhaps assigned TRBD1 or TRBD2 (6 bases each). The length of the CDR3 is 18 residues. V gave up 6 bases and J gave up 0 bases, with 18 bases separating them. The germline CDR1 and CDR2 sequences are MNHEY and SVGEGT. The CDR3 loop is CASSRLQGTASGANVLTF. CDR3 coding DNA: TGTGCCAGCAGCCGACTTCAGGGGACTGCCTCTGGGGCCAACGTCCTGACTTTC.

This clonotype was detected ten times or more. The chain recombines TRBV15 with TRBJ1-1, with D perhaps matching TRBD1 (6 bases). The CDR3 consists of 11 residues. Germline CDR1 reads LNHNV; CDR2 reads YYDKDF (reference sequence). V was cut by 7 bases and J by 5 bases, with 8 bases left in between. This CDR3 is CATKGGTEAFF. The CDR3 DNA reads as TGTGCCACCAAGGGGGGGACTGAAGCTTTCTTT.

Here the CDR3 DNA reads TGTGCCAGCACCAACCAGACAGGGTACGGTTCACCCCTCCACTTT. Translating gives CASTNQTGYGSPLHF. The chain recombines TRBV4-2 with TRBJ1-6; TRBD1 matches at 7 bases. V lost 7 bases to trimming and J lost 9 bases; unmatched junction nucleotides: 12. This CDR3 region has 15 residues. The germline V gene has CDR1 LGHNA and CDR2 YNFKEQ.

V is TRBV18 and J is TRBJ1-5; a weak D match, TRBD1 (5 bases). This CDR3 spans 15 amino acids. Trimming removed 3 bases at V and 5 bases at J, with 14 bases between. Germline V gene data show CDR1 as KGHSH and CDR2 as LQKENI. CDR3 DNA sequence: TGTGCCAGCTCACCCCAGGACGCCAGGGATCAGCCCCAGCATTTT. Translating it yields CASSPQDARDQPQHF.

In DNA, the CDR3 is TGTGCCAGCATGGGGGCAGTCGGCGAGCAGTACTTC. It yields the protein CASMGAVGEQYF. This rearrangement joins TRBV3-1 to TRBJ2-7; TRBD1 is a possible D gene (6 bases). CDR3 length equals 12 residues. Trimming pared 7 bases from V and 6 bases from J, leaving 13 bases between. Germline V gives CDR1 LGHDT, CDR2 YNNKEL (reference sequence).

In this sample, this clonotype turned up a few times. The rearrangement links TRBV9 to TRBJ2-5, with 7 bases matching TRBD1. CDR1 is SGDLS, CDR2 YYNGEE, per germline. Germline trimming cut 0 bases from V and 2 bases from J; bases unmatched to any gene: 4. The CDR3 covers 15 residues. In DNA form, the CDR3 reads TGTGCCAGCAGCGTAGAGACAGGGAGACAAGAGACCCAGTACTTC. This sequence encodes CASSVETGRQETQYF.

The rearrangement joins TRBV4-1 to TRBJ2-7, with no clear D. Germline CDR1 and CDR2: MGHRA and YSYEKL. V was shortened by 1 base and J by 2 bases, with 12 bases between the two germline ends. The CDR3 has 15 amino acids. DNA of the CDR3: TGCGCCAGCAGCCAAGTTAGGGTACCGACCTACGAGCAGTACTTC. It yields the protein CASSQVRVPTYEQYF.

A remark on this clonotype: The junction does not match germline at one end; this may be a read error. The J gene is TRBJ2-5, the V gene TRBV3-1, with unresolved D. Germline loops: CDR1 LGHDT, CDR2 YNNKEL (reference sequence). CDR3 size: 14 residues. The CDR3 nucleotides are TGTTCCAGCAGCCATTTACATCTCCAAGAGACCCAGTACTTC. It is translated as CSSSHLHLQETQYF.

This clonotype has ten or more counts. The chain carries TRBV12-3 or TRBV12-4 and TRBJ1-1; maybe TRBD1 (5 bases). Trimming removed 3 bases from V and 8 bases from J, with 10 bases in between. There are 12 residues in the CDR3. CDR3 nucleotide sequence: TGTGCCAGCAGTTTCGCAGGGCTCGAAGCTTTCTTT. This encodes CASSFAGLEAFF.

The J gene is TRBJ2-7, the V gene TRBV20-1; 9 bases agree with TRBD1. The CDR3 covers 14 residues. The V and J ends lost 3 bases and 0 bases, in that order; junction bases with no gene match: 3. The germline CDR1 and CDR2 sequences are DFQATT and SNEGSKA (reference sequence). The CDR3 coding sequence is TGCAGTGCTAGTGGACAGGGGAGCTCCTACGAGCAGTACTTC. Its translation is CSASGQGSSYEQYF.

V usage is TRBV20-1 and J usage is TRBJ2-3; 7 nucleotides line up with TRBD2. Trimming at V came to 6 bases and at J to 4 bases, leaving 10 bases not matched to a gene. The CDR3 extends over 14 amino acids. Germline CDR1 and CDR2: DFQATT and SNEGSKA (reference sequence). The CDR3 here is CSANRDYQADTQYF. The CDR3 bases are TGCAGTGCCAACCGGGACTACCAGGCAGATACGCAGTATTTT.